This T cell receptor beta chain is from a study of T cell responses to AZD1222 COVID-19 vaccine. Broader study findings: Possibly, clonal diversity was underestimated; donors were largely white British and included more females.

As concerns this clone: The antigen is unknown.

V was cut by 5 bases and J by 1 base, with 11 bases left in between. Germline lookup yields CDR1 SGHVS and CDR2 FNYEAQ. CDR3 length equals 14 residues. Second doses were pooled across both intervals (about 4 or about 12 weeks). Generated by immunoSEQ multiplex PCR, the TCRdb table keeps only in-frame clones and is missing some. The table lists over 95,000 clones, more than 85% of them singletons. The source was peripheral blood, collected 28 days after the second AZD1222 dose. This chain uses TRBV7-6 with TRBJ1-1, with D possibly being TRBD1 (5 bases). This clonotype was sampled from an adult who received the AZD1222 COVID-19 vaccine. CDR3 region: CASSLGLSNTEAFF. In DNA form, the CDR3 reads TGTGCCAGCAGCCTGGGACTTTCGAACACTGAAGCTTTCTTT.